The sample holds one count of the clone carrying this T cell receptor beta chain. The assay was immunoSEQ multiplex PCR, and TCRdb's table has in-frame clones only and misses some. The sample has about 250,000 clones, 80% to 95% seen once; the top ten hold 1.5% to 2%. This sample was taken from a study of blood T cell repertoires in COVID-19. Whole-study context: Collection of acute and convalescent COVID-19 samples took place in the United States, Italy and Spain. Nucleic acid was either cDNA or gDNA, and it came from T cells, B-cell-depleted T cells, or PBMCs.

Germline V gene data show CDR1 as SGHTA and CDR2 as FQGNSA. Between the trimmed V and J ends, which lost 3 bases and 3 bases, there was a span of 9 bases. The CDR3 spans 13 residues. V gene TRBV7-2 combines with J gene TRBJ2-7; D remains unclear. The receptor was isolated from a woman between 18 and 30 years old who had recovered from COVID-19. Sequenced material: PBMCs or T cells enriched from blood (not recorded which). The CDR3 is CASSFNENYEQYF. The CDR3 DNA reads TGTGCCAGCAGCTTTAACGAGAACTACGAGCAGTACTTC.